What follows describes a single T cell receptor (beta chain). Compared with germline, one end of the junction differs, possibly owing to a read error. These data are taken from a study of cytomegalovirus exposure and HLA in healthy donors. Germline CDR1 reads MNHNS; CDR2 reads SASEGT. This CDR3 has 12 residues. Use of 60 Vbeta and 13 Jbeta primers characterized the PCR. TCRdb's table, derived via immunoSEQ multiplex PCR, lists solely in-frame clones and lacks some. The top ten hold more than 1.5% of the sample, which has 100,000 to 150,000 clones, approximately 85% seen once. The sample consisted of PBMCs. This chain connects TRBV6-1 to TRBJ2-7; 7 bases are shared with TRBD2. This clonotype originated in a boy between 10 and 17 years old in good health and CMV-seronegative. The CDR3: CASSERASQRGF. CDR3 DNA: TGTGCCAGCAGTGAAAGGGCCAGCCAGCGGGGTTTC.